What follows are 29 T cell receptor beta chains derived from one specimen sequenced in a study of T cell responses to AZD1222 COVID-19 vaccine. Profiled with immunoSEQ multiplex PCR; TCRdb holds only in-frame clones, not every one. The sample includes 150,000 to 200,000 clones, approximately 90% of them seen just once. The material was peripheral blood, obtained on day 0 of AZD1222 vaccination. Receptors were obtained from an adult in good health.

The J gene is TRBJ2-1, the V gene TRBV9; 9 bases are a match to TRBD1. V shed 4 bases and J 2 bases; nucleotides not matched to a gene: 4. The CDR3 runs 15 residues. The germline V gene encodes CDR1 SGDLS and CDR2 YYNGEE. In nucleotides, the CDR3 is TGTGCCAGCAGCTTACAGGGGGCTACCTACAATGAGCAGTTCTTC. It is translated as CASSLQGATYNEQFF.

This chain connects TRBV10-1 to TRBJ2-1; the match to TRBD2 covers 7 bases. Looked up from germline, CDR1 is WNHNN and CDR2 is SYGVQD (reference sequence). V lost 8 bases to trimming and J lost 10 bases; unmatched junction nucleotides: 5. The CDR3 totals 11 residues. CDR3 bases: TGCGCCAGCGAAAGAGCGGGAGAGCAGTTCTTC. It translates to CASERAGEQFF.

This clone was picked up one time. V gene TRBV11-3 combines with J gene TRBJ2-7; possible D gene TRBD2, 5 bases. The germline CDR1 and CDR2 sequences are SGHNT and YENEEA. CDR3 size: 15 residues. The V end lost 1 base, the J end lost 0 bases, and 10 bases lay between the germline ends. The CDR3 loop reads CASSLGSGVSYEQYF. Written as DNA, the CDR3 is TGTGCCAGCAGCTTAGGGAGCGGAGTCTCCTACGAGCAGTACTTC.

The chain combines TRBV14 with TRBJ1-1, with 7 bases aligning to TRBD1. The ends lost 3 bases at V and 0 bases at J; junction bases unmatched: 4. This CDR3 spans 15 amino acids. The germline V gene encodes CDR1 SGHDN and CDR2 FVKESK. The CDR3 loop is CASSHRTGVNTEAFF. In DNA form, the CDR3 reads TGTGCCAGCAGCCACAGAACAGGGGTGAACACTGAAGCTTTCTTT.

The genes are TRBV2 and TRBJ2-2; weak D call: TRBD1 (6 bases). CDR1 is SNHLY, CDR2 FYNNEI, per germline. The CDR3 loop spans 13 amino acids. Deletions cut 6 bases from V and 7 bases from J, with 12 bases between. The CDR3 spells CASRQQGGGELFF. CDR3 nucleotides: TGTGCCAGCAGGCAACAGGGTGGCGGGGAGCTGTTTTTT.

This clone occurred once. The rearrangement links TRBV6-2 or TRBV6-3 to TRBJ2-3; no firm D call. The CDR3 is 15 residues long. Per germline, CDR1 MNHEY and CDR2 SVGEGT. Trimming pared 0 bases from V and 2 bases from J, leaving 9 bases between. This CDR3 reads CASSYSEYLTDTQYF. The CDR3 DNA follows: TGTGCCAGCAGTTACTCGGAATACCTCACAGATACGCAGTATTTT.

J is TRBJ1-2 and V is TRBV7-9, with D unresolved. V dropped 4 bases and J dropped 4 bases, with 16 bases sitting between them. The germline V gene has CDR1 SEHNR and CDR2 FQNEAQ (reference sequence). The CDR3 runs 15 residues. CDR3 nucleotide sequence: TGTGCCAGCAGCTCACCTCGCCAGTGGAGCTATGGCTACACCTTC. It codes for CASSSPRQWSYGYTF.

The genes are TRBV18 and TRBJ1-1, with D possibly TRBD1 on 6 matching bases. Germline lookup yields CDR1 KGHSH and CDR2 LQKENI. V was shortened by 5 bases and J by 2 bases, with 12 bases between the two germline ends. The CDR3 is 14 amino acids. The CDR3 bases are TGTGCCAGCTCATACGAACAGGGAAACACTGAAGCTTTCTTT. Its translation: CASSYEQGNTEAFF.

The genes are TRBV6-2 or TRBV6-3 and TRBJ2-7, with D possibly TRBD1 on 6 matching bases. Per germline, CDR1 MNHEY and CDR2 SVGEGT. V dropped 0 bases and J dropped 2 bases, with 14 bases sitting between them. The CDR3 spans 16 residues. CDR3 in amino acids: CASSYSSGTRTYEQYF. CDR3 coding DNA: TGTGCCAGCAGTTACTCCTCCGGGACACGCACCTACGAGCAGTACTTC.

This sequence joins TRBV21-1 and TRBJ2-2. TRBV21-1 is termed a pseudogene. CDR3 size: 15 residues. CDR3 in DNA: TGTGCCAGCAGCAAAAGGGACGGAACACCCGGGGAGCTGTTTTTT. Encoded protein: CASSKRDGTPGELFF.

The V gene is TRBV5-1, the J gene TRBJ2-3; TRBD1 aligns across 8 bases. The trim removed 4 bases at V and 4 bases at J, leaving 11 bases unmatched. Germline CDR1 SGHRS, CDR2 YFSETQ. The length of the CDR3 is 16 residues. CDR3 loop: CASSRVGQAPSDTQYF. The CDR3 DNA reads as TGCGCCAGCAGCCGCGTGGGACAGGCGCCCTCAGATACGCAGTATTTT.

The chain links TRBV7-8 to TRBJ1-2; 11 bases are a match to TRBD1. The CDR3 has 15 residues. Germline values: CDR1 SGHVS, CDR2 FQNEAQ. Germline trimming cut 1 base from V and 7 bases from J; bases unmatched to any gene: 5. For the CDR3, the DNA is TGTGCCAGCAGCTTAGGTGGACAGGGGGCCGGTGGCTACACCTTC. This gives the protein CASSLGGQGAGGYTF.

The chain is built from TRBV7-9 and TRBJ2-1, with 16 bases that match TRBD2. V was pared by 4 bases and J by 10 bases, with 4 bases of the junction left unmatched. Germline CDR1 is SEHNR and CDR2 is FQNEAQ (reference sequence). The CDR3 is 15 residues long. For the CDR3, the DNA is TGTGCCAGCAGCTCGGGACTAGCGGGAGGGCGCGAGCAGTTCTTC. Protein: CASSSGLAGGREQFF.

The chain is built from TRBV3-1 (or the pseudogene TRBV3-2) and TRBJ2-6, with D tentatively TRBD1 (6 bases). The V end was cut by 4 bases, the J end by 0 bases, with 13 bases between. The CDR3 has 17 amino acids. CDR1 LGHDT and CDR2 YNNKEL come from the germline V gene (reference sequence). The CDR3 spells CASSRSDSDSGANVLTF. The CDR3 DNA reads TGTGCCAGCAGCCGATCGGACAGCGACTCTGGGGCCAACGTCCTGACTTTC.

This chain connects TRBV30 to TRBJ1-1, with 7 bases fitting TRBD1. V was clipped by 3 bases and J by 11 bases; unmatched bases: 12. This CDR3 comprises 13 residues. Germline V gene data show CDR1 as GTSNPN and CDR2 as SVGIG (reference sequence). CDR3 residues: CAWSPTDRVAAFF. The CDR3 DNA is TGTGCCTGGAGCCCGACCGACAGGGTAGCTGCTTTCTTT.

The chain uses TRBV10-3 and TRBJ2-1; no reliable D call. The CDR3 extends over 12 amino acids. Deletions cut 2 bases from V and 10 bases from J, with 9 bases between. Germline V gene sequence: CDR1 ENHRY, CDR2 SYGVKD. The CDR3 DNA sequence: TGTGCCATCAGTGAGAACTCCGCCGAGCAGTTCTTC. Its protein is CAISENSAEQFF.

The V gene is TRBV7-2, the J gene TRBJ2-2; D gene ambiguous. The ends were cut back, 5 bases at V and 4 bases at J, with 17 bases in the middle. Germline V CDR1 and CDR2: SGHTA, FQGNSA. This CDR3 contains 16 residues. The CDR3 nucleotides read TGTGCCAGCAGCCTAGGTGACAATCTGGGCACCGGGGAGCTGTTTTTT. Encoded protein: CASSLGDNLGTGELFF.

This clone was found a few times. The rearrangement joins TRBV28 to TRBJ1-2; D gene ambiguous. Per germline, CDR1 MDHEN and CDR2 SYDVKM. The CDR3 sequence is 13 residues long. V lost 3 bases and J 4 bases, leaving 9 bases between the germline ends. The CDR3 loop is CASSFRPTYGYTF. In DNA, the CDR3 is TGTGCCAGCAGTTTCCGGCCCACCTATGGCTACACCTTC.

Here the CDR3 DNA reads TGTGCCAGCAGGGAGGGGGCCTACTACGAGCAGTACTTC. Translation: CASREGAYYEQYF. The chain couples TRBV2 to TRBJ2-7; tentatively, D is TRBD1 (7 bases). The CDR3 runs to 13 residues. V lost 6 bases, J lost 3 bases, and 12 bases lay in between. Germline V lookup: CDR1 SNHLY, CDR2 FYNNEI.

In DNA, the CDR3 is TGTGCCACCAGCAGAGCAGAGTACCAAGAGACCCAGTACTTC. Protein sequence: CATSRAEYQETQYF. J is TRBJ2-5 and V is TRBV15; D gene unclear. The CDR3 runs 14 residues. V lost 1 base and J lost 0, with 6 bases in between. Germline values: CDR1 LNHNV, CDR2 YYDKDF (reference sequence).

CDR3 coding DNA: TGTGCCAGCAGCTTAGCAGGGGTACGACTGAACACTGAAGCTTTCTTT. This codes for CASSLAGVRLNTEAFF. V gene TRBV7-2 combines with J gene TRBJ1-1; perhaps TRBD1 as D (5 bases). Trimming took 0 bases from V and 0 from J, leaving 11 bases between them. The CDR3 is made up of 16 amino acids. Germline CDR1 is SGHTA and CDR2 is FQGNSA.

The rearrangement links TRBV10-3 to TRBJ2-3; 7 nucleotides match TRBD1. The trim removed 6 bases at V and 0 bases at J, leaving 9 bases unmatched. This CDR3 is built from 16 residues. The V gene's germline CDR1 is ENHRY and CDR2 SYGVKD. The CDR3 nucleotides read TGTGCCATCAGGACGGCAGGGGGTTACAGCACAGATACGCAGTATTTT. It codes for CAIRTAGGYSTDTQYF.

The rearrangement joins TRBV28 to TRBJ1-2; a weak D match, TRBD1 (6 bases). The germline V gene has CDR1 MDHEN and CDR2 SYDVKM. The CDR3 loop spans 15 amino acids. V lost 6 bases to trimming and J lost 7 bases, with 21 bases between them. The CDR3 coding sequence is TGTGCCAGCAGGACCCCGGGCAGGGGAGGGGGTGGCTACACCTTC. Its translation: CASRTPGRGGGGYTF.

The chain joins TRBV2 to TRBJ2-2; TRBD1 agrees at 9 bases. The germline V gene encodes CDR1 SNHLY and CDR2 FYNNEI. The CDR3 is made up of 14 amino acids. V lost 4 bases and J lost 7; bases outside the gene matches: 4. CDR3 residues: CASSGTGAGGELFF. In nucleotides, the CDR3 is TGTGCCAGCAGTGGGACAGGGGCCGGCGGGGAGCTGTTTTTT.

The chain couples TRBV5-1 to TRBJ1-5; tentative D call: TRBD1 (6 bases). CDR3 length: 13 amino acids. Trimming shortened V by 7 bases and J by 4 bases, and 12 bases separated the two germline ends. The V gene's germline CDR1 is SGHRS and CDR2 YFSETQ. CDR3 nucleotide sequence: TGCGCCAGCTCACAGGGTCAGAATCAGCCCCAGCATTTT. This codes for CASSQGQNQPQHF.

The genes are TRBV19 and TRBJ1-2, with D possibly being TRBD1 (6 bases). Trimming left V 3 bases short and J 5 bases short, with 19 bases between. This CDR3 contains 16 residues. Looked up from germline, CDR1 is LNHDA and CDR2 is SQIVND (reference sequence). In nucleotides, the CDR3 is TGTGCCAGTAGTATGGTGACAGGAATGAACTATTATGGCTACACCTTC. Encoded protein: CASSMVTGMNYYGYTF. Using reference TRBV19 and TRBJ1-2 for the parts outside the CDR3, the full variable domain is DGGITQSPKYLFRKEGQNVTLSCEQNLNHDAMYWYRQDPGQGLRLIYYSQIVNDFQKGDIAEGYSVSREKKESFPLTVTSAQKNPTAFYLCASSMVTGMNYYGYTFGSGTRLTVV.

The chain recombines TRBV10-3 with TRBJ2-7; 7 bases match TRBD2. J gave up 2 bases and V 10 bases, and 14 bases lay outside the gene matches. Germline V CDR1 and CDR2: ENHRY, SYGVKD. CDR3 length: 15 amino acids. CDR3 protein: CASNEGPTSAYEQYF. DNA for the CDR3: TGTGCCAGTAACGAGGGGCCAACTAGCGCCTACGAGCAGTACTTC.

This chain joins TRBV11-3 and TRBJ1-3; unclear D gene. Germline V gene data show CDR1 as SGHNT and CDR2 as YENEEA. The CDR3 is 14 residues long. V was trimmed by 2 bases and J by 5 bases, leaving 10 bases between them. The CDR3 protein is CASSLLQRRNTIYF. The DNA of the CDR3 is TGTGCCAGCAGCTTATTACAGAGAAGAAACACCATATATTTT.

J is TRBJ1-6 and V is TRBV20-1; no reliable D call. V was clipped by 3 bases and J by 10 bases, with 13 bases between them. Germline values: CDR1 DFQATT, CDR2 SNEGSKA (reference sequence). The CDR3 length is 13 residues. In nucleotides, the CDR3 is TGCAGTGCTAGTCACGGGCCCGGGTCACCCCTCCACTTT. This encodes CSASHGPGSPLHF.